This T cell receptor (beta chain) comes out of a study of CD8+CD57+ T cells in acquired aplastic anemia. Across the study: Sorted CD4+ plus CD8+ cells gave DNA averaging roughly 2.9 ug.

Those patients picked for sequencing had displayed CD8+CD57+ cell expansion on flow cytometry. Findings and caveats of the study: Levels of CD8+ Simpson's diversity were not significantly distinct in patients versus controls. Both patients and controls carried the same twenty-nine CD8+ CDR3 sequences.

Genomic DNA, the template, was used for profiling of the TCR beta VDJ and CDR3. From the reads, TCRdb called clonotypes with MiXCR, one entry per CDR3 protein. The table shows around 50,000 distinct CDR3 sequences, with roughly 60% occurring only once. As for this clonotype: Its matching antigen is unknown.

The CDR3 totals 15 residues. V was shortened by 7 bases and J by 0 bases, with 16 bases between the two germline ends. Germline CDR1 is MGHDK and CDR2 is SYGVNS. The V and J genes are TRBV25-1 and TRBJ2-7, with D maybe TRBD1 (5 bases). The clonotype comes from a human donor with aplastic anemia. The sequencing input was sorted CD4+, CD8+, or CD8+CD57+ T cells (not recorded which) from PBMCs. As DNA, the CDR3 is TGTGCCAGCAACCTCCCAGGGTCTAGCTCCTACGAGCAGTACGTC. It specifies CASNLPGSSSYEQYV.